The next 6 T cell receptor beta chains were all read from a single sample in a study of T cells in Graves' hyperthyroidism and ophthalmopathy. The CDR3 regions of TCR beta were amplified from RNA transcripts. In the first-round RT-PCR of the TCR CDR3, the HTBI primer set was used. TCRdb re-derived calls from the multiplex PCR reads in MiXCR, one entry per CDR3 protein. The sample lists around 250,000 distinct CDR3 sequences; approximately 14% were seen once. Sequencing input: blood. The receptors shown here come from a woman in her thirties or forties with Graves' hyperthyroidism that later progressed to Graves' ophthalmopathy.

This clonotype has ten or more counts. This chain connects TRBV5-8 to TRBJ2-2, with D possibly being TRBD1 (6 bases). Germline lookup yields CDR1 SGHTS and CDR2 YDEGEE. The germline V and J ends were trimmed by 3 bases and 2 bases, with 11 bases remaining between them. The CDR3 is 15 amino acids. The CDR3: CASSSGVLNTGELFF. CDR3 nucleotides: TGTGCCAGCAGCTCAGGGGTTCTAAACACCGGGGAGCTGTTTTTT.

This clonotype has a count of ten or more. The chain joins TRBV6-1 to TRBJ2-7; no reliable D call. This CDR3 comprises 14 residues. Trimming removed 0 bases at V and 10 bases at J, with 16 bases between. Germline CDR1 is MNHNS and CDR2 is SASEGT. The CDR3 is CASSEALGSVFQYF. The DNA of the CDR3 is TGTGCCAGCAGTGAAGCGCTGGGCTCCGTTTTTCAGTACTTC.

This clonotype was seen many times. The chain joins TRBV30 to TRBJ1-2; the D gene is possibly TRBD1 (5 bases). Trimming cost V 2 bases and J 2 bases, with 9 bases left between them. The germline gives CDR1 GTSNPN, CDR2 SVGIG (reference sequence). The CDR3 totals 13 residues. The DNA of the CDR3 is TGTGCCTGGAGTACCGGGACCAACTATGGCTACACCTTC. Translating gives CAWSTGTNYGYTF.

There are a few counts of this clonotype. The V gene is TRBV6-1, the J gene TRBJ2-7, with TRBD2 identical over 7 bases. CDR1 and CDR2 (germline): MNHNS, SASEGT. The CDR3 contains 13 residues. V lost 6 bases and J lost 3; bases outside the gene matches: 5. For the CDR3, the DNA is TGTGCCAGCAGGCCGGGGGGATTCTACGAGCAGTACTTC. It translates to CASRPGGFYEQYF.

This clonotype was observed many times. The V call is TRBV14, the J call TRBJ2-5, with D hard to call. The CDR3 contains 12 residues. Per the germline V gene, CDR1 is SGHDN and CDR2 is FVKESK. Trimming shortened V by 4 bases and J by 4 bases, and 7 bases separated the two germline ends. CDR3 DNA: TGTGCCAGCAGCCTCGATGGAGAGACCCAGTACTTC. This translates into CASSLDGETQYF.

This clonotype appeared many times. The chain is built from TRBV7-2 and TRBJ2-7; TRBD2 agrees at 10 bases. Unmatched junction bases numbered 12, after V lost 5 bases and J lost 5 bases. The CDR3 spans 16 residues. CDR1 is SGHTA, CDR2 FQGNSA, per germline. The CDR3 region is CASSIGPSGSRDEQYF. Here the CDR3 DNA reads TGTGCCAGCAGCATAGGGCCTAGCGGGAGTAGGGACGAGCAGTACTTC.